Listed here are 2 T cell receptor beta chains from one sample, sequenced in a study of cytomegalovirus exposure and HLA in healthy donors. The PCR was carried out with 60 Vbeta primers and 13 Jbeta primers. Here immunoSEQ multiplex PCR was the method, and the copy in TCRdb shows in-frame clones only, minus some. This sample carries more than 200,000 clones, with roughly 0.89% going to the ten biggest clones. What was sequenced was PBMCs. The receptor source for this set is a woman between 25 and 40 years old in good health and CMV-seropositive.

As regards this clone: This CDR3 is also generated by other DNA sequences in the sample. The chain couples TRBV5-4 to TRBJ2-3, with D uncertain. Germline loops: CDR1 SGHNT, CDR2 YYREEE (reference sequence). This CDR3 is built from 12 residues. Trimming shortened V by 4 bases and J by 0 bases, and 3 bases separated the two germline ends. Here the CDR3 reads CASSLSTDTQYF. CDR3 bases: TGTGCCAGCAGCCTTAGCACAGATACGCAGTATTTT.

The chain's CDR3 is CASSSGGGGEAFF. CDR3 sequence (DNA): TGCGCCAGCAGCTCTGGGGGGGGTGGTGAAGCTTTCTTT. This chain connects TRBV5-1 to TRBJ1-1, with TRBD1 as a possible D gene (5 bases). Trimming left V 3 bases short and J 7 bases short, with 13 bases between. The CDR3 sequence is 13 residues long. Germline CDR1 and CDR2: SGHRS and YFSETQ.